This T cell receptor (beta chain) was sequenced during a study of blood T cell repertoires in COVID-19. Study as a whole: Acute-phase and convalescent COVID-19 samples originated in the United States, Italy and Spain. The cDNA or gDNA used as material had been derived from T cells, B-cell-depleted T cells, or PBMCs.

Authors' processing steps: Reference gene primer amplification yielded estimated nucleated cell counts. The table came from immunoSEQ multiplex PCR; TCRdb's copy has only in-frame clones and leaves some out. From that table come the V and J calls and clone size; the DNA was used to work out D and trimming. The data contain 190,000 or so clones, around 80% of them singletons. Germline values: CDR1 SGHTA, CDR2 FQGTGA. V was pared by 5 bases and J by 0 bases, with 13 bases between. The CDR3 spans 15 residues. The chain recombines TRBV7-3 with TRBJ1-2, with D possibly matching TRBD1 (5 bases). The sample taken for sequencing was peripheral blood. The TCR sequence derives from a man aged 50-60 years who had recovered from COVID-19. CDR3: CASSPTGGTNYGYTF. The CDR3 bases are TGTGCCAGCAGCCCCACGGGGGGGACTAACTATGGCTACACCTTC.